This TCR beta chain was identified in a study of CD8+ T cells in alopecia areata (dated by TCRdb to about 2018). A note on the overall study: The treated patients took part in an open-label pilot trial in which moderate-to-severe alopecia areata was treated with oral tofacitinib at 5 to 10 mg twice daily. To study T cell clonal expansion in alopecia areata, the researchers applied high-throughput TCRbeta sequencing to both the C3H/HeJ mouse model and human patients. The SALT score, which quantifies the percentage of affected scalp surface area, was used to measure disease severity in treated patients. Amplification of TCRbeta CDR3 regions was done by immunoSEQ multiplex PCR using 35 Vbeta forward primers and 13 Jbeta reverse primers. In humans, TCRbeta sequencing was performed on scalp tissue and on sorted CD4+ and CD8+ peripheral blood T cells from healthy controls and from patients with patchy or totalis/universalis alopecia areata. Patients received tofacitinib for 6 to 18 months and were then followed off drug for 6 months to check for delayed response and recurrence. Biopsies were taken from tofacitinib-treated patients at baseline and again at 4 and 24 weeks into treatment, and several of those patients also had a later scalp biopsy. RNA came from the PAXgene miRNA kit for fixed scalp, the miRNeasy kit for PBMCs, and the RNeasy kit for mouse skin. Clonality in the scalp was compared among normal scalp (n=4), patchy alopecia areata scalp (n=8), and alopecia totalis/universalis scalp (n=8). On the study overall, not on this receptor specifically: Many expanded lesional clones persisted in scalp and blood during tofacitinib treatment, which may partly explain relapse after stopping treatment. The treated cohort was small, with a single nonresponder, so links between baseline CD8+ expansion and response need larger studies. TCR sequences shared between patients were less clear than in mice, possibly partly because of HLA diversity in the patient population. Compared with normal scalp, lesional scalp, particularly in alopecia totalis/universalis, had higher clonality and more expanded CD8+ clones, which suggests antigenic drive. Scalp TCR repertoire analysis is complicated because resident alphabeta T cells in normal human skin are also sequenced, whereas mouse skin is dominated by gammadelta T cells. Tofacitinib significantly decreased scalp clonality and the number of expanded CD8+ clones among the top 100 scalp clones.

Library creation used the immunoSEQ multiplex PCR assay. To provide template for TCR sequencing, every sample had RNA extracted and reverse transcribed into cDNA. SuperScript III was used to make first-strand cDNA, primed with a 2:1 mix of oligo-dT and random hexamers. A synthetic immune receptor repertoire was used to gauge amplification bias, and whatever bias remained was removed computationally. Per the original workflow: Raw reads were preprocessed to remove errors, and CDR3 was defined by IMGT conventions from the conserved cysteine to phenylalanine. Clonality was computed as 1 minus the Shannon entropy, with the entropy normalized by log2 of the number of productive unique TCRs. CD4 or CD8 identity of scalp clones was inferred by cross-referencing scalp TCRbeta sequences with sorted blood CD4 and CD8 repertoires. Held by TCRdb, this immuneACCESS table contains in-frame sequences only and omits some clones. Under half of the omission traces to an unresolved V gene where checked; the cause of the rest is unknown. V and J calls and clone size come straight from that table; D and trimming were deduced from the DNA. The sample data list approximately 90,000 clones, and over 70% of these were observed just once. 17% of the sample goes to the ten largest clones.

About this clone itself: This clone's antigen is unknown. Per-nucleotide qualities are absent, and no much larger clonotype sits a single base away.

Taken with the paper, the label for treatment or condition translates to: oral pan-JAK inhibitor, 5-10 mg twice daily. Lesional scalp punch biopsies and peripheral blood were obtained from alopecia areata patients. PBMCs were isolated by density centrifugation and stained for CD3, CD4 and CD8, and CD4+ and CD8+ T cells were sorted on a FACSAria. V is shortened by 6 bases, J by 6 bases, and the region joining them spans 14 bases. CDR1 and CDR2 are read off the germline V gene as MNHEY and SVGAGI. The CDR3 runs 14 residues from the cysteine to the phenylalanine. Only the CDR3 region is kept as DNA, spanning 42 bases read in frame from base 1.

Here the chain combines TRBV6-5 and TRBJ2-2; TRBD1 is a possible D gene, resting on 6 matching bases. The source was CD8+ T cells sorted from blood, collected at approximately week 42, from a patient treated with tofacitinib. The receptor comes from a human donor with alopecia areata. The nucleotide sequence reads TGTGCCAGCAGCTATCCTACAGGGTCCGGGGAGCTGTTTTTT. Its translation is CASSYPTGSGELFF.